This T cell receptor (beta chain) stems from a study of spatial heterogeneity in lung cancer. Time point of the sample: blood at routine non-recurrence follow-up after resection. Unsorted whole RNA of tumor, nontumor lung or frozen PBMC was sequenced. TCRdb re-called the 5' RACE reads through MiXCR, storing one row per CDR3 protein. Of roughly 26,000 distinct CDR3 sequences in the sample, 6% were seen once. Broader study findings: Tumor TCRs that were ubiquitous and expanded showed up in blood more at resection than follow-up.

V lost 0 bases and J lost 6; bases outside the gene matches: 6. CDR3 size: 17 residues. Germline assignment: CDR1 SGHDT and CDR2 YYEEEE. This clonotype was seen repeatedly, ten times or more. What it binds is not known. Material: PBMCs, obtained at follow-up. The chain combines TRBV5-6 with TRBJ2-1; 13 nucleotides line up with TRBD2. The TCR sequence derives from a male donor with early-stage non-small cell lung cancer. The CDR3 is CASSLELAGGPLNEQFF. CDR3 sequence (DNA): TGTGCCAGCAGCTTGGAACTAGCGGGGGGGCCCCTCAATGAGCAGTTCTTC. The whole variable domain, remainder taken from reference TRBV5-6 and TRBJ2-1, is DAGVTQSPTHLIKTRGQQVTLRCSPKSGHDTVSWYQQALGQGPQFIFQYYEEEERQRGNFPDRFSGHQFPNYSSELNVNALLLGDSALYLCASSLELAGGPLNEQFFGPGTRLTVL.